A selection of T cell receptor beta chains follows, all from one sample in a study of T cell changes during pregnancy in multiple sclerosis. The repertoire was sequenced with immunoSEQ multiplex PCR; TCRdb's copy has only in-frame clones and lacks some. The table includes over 50,000 clones, approximately 91% detected once. This specimen was peripheral blood, taken after pregnancy. These receptors came from a female donor with multiple sclerosis, enrolled in a pregnancy study. Each CDR3 is given with its conserved first and last residue. D genes are given only for firm matches. Size is omitted from some rows. Given values are once, few, many or a class for expanded clones.

j_call clone_size cdr3_length d_call v_call cdr3_nt cdr3_aa
TRBJ2-6 NA 13 NA TRBV29-1 TGCAGCGTCTTTTGGCCTGGGGCCAACGTCCTGACTTTC CSVFWPGANVLTF
TRBJ1-5 NA 17 TRBD1 TRBV27 TGTGCCAGCAGACGGACAGGGGGCCGCCGCAGCAATCAGCCCCAGCATTTT CASRRTGGRRSNQPQHF
TRBJ1-2 NA 16 NA TRBV10-3 TGTGCCATCAGTGAGTCTGCCCAGGATCTGGGCTATGGCTACACCTTC CAISESAQDLGYGYTF
TRBJ1-5 NA 14 TRBD1 TRBV7-2 TGTGCCAGCCGGGACAGCTCTAGCAATCAGCCCCAGCATTTT CASRDSSSNQPQHF
TRBJ2-2 NA 16 TRBD2 TRBV9 TGTGCCAGCAGCGTAGAACTAGCGCCCTTGGGCGGGGAGCTGTTTTTT CASSVELAPLGGELFF
TRBJ2-7 NA 14 TRBD1 TRBV18 TGTGCCAGCTCACCGAACAGGGGGGCCTACGAGCAGTACTTC CASSPNRGAYEQYF
TRBJ2-3 few 16 TRBD2 TRBV2 TGTGCCAGCAGTGACGGACCGGGGGGGCCGATAGATACGCAGTATTTT CASSDGPGGPIDTQYF
TRBJ1-1 NA 16 NA TRBV7-2 TGTGCCAGCAGCTTAGCTTGGTCGAGCGTCCCGAGGGAAGCTTTCTTT CASSLAWSSVPREAFF
TRBJ2-3 NA 13 NA TRBV6-6 TGTGCCACCTCATATGGAGGGACAGATACGCAGTATTTT CATSYGGTDTQYF
TRBJ2-3 NA 17 TRBD2 TRBV4-3 TGCGCCAGCAGCCAGTTCGCTAGCGGGGGCTACACAGATACGCAGTATTTT CASSQFASGGYTDTQYF
TRBJ2-7 NA 16 TRBD2 TRBV7-2 TGTGCCAGCAGCTTACACCCTGTCCTGACTGGGAGGGGGCAGTACTTC CASSLHPVLTGRGQYF
TRBJ1-1 NA 16 NA TRBV15 TGTGCCACCAGCAGAGGACACTCCAATCGGGGCACTGAAGCTTTCTTT CATSRGHSNRGTEAFF
TRBJ2-1 NA 15 NA TRBV2 TGTGCCAGCAGCCGGGAACCTATGCCTTACAATGAGCAGTTCTTC CASSREPMPYNEQFF
TRBJ2-5 NA 15 NA TRBV27 TGTGCCAGCAGCTCAACCGACCCTAGGTTAGAGACCCAGTACTTC CASSSTDPRLETQYF
TRBJ2-2 NA 18 NA TRBV21-1 TGTGCCAGCAGCAAAGAGCGGACTGGACAGGGGAACACCGGGGAGCTGTTTTTT CASSKERTGQGNTGELFF
TRBJ2-2 NA 17 NA TRBV15 TGTGCCACCAGCAGGGGGCAAATGGCCAGTAACACCGGGGAGCTGTTTTTT CATSRGQMASNTGELFF
TRBJ1-1 NA 14 NA TRBV19 TGTGCCAGTAGTATCCTAGAGTTGAACACTGAAGCTTTCTTT CASSILELNTEAFF
TRBJ1-2 once 14 TRBD1 TRBV10-1 TGCGCCAGCAACGACAGGGGGCGCGGCTATGGCTACACCTTC CASNDRGRGYGYTF
TRBJ2-3 NA 18 TRBD2 TRBV2 TGTGCCAGCAGTCCAGGACTAGCGGGGGGTTCCTTCCGAGATACGCAGTATTTT CASSPGLAGGSFRDTQYF
TRBJ1-1 few 13 NA TRBV7-3 TGTGCCAGCAGCTTGGGAGCGAACACTGAAGCTTTCTTT CASSLGANTEAFF
TRBJ1-1 NA 13 NA TRBV15 TGTGCCACCAGGGTGGACTTGAACACTGAAGCTTTCTTT CATRVDLNTEAFF
TRBJ1-2 once 13 TRBD1 TRBV29-1 TGCAGCGTTGTGCCAGGGGGAAACTATGGCTACACCTTC CSVVPGGNYGYTF
TRBJ1-2 NA 15 TRBD1 TRBV15 TGTGCCACCAGCAGAGTCGTGGGACAGGGGAATAGCTACACCTTC CATSRVVGQGNSYTF
TRBJ2-7 NA 12 TRBD1 TRBV11-3 TGTGCCAGCAGCTCCAGGGGGAACGAGCAGTACTTC CASSSRGNEQYF
TRBJ1-2 NA 14 NA TRBV2 TGTGCCAGCAGCCTAACGGGGGTAGACTATGGCTACACCTTC CASSLTGVDYGYTF
TRBJ2-4 NA 18 TRBD1 TRBV4-1 TGCGCCAGCAGCCAAGATCGGGGACAGGGGCTTTGGCAAAACATTCAGTACTTC CASSQDRGQGLWQNIQYF
TRBJ2-6 NA 16 TRBD2 TRBV6-6 TGTGCCAGCAGGCGGGGGGCTTCCTCTGGGGCCAACGTCCTGACTTTC CASRRGASSGANVLTF
TRBJ2-7 NA 16 NA TRBV10-3 TGTGCCATCAGTGAGGGGTCAAGGGGCCTGGGGGGCGAGCAGTACTTC CAISEGSRGLGGEQYF
TRBJ2-2 NA 14 NA TRBV7-3 TGTGCCAGCAGCTTAGGCGGTAACACCGGGGAGCTGTTTTTT CASSLGGNTGELFF
TRBJ2-5 NA 14 NA TRBV6-5 TGTGCCAGCAGCCCGTACCTGACTAGAGAGACCCAGTACTTC CASSPYLTRETQYF
TRBJ1-1 NA 16 TRBD1 TRBV28 TGTGCCAGCAGTTTAATCCCTGGGACAGGGGGCACTGAAGCTTTCTTT CASSLIPGTGGTEAFF
TRBJ1-2 NA 14 NA TRBV5-1 TGCGCCAGCAGCTTGGATGGAGGCACATATGGCTACACCTTC CASSLDGGTYGYTF
TRBJ1-6 few 13 TRBD1 TRBV2 TGTGCCAGCAGCAGGGGGTTCAATTCACCCCTCCACTTT CASSRGFNSPLHF
TRBJ2-5 NA 16 TRBD2 TRBV5-1 TGCGCCAGCAGCTCGGGACTAGCGGACCGAGGGGAGACCCAGTACTTC CASSSGLADRGETQYF
TRBJ1-2 NA 14 TRBD1 TRBV2 TGTGCCAGCAGTTCAAGACAGGGAGGCTATGGCTACACCTTC CASSSRQGGYGYTF
TRBJ1-1 NA 14 NA TRBV7-3 TGTGCCAGCAGCTTAACGGGGGGGGACACTGAAGCTTTCTTT CASSLTGGDTEAFF
TRBJ2-1 NA 12 NA TRBV5-6 TGTGCCAGCAGCTTGGATGGGCGTCCCAGCTTCTTC CASSLDGRPSFF
TRBJ2-1 NA 15 TRBD2 TRBV5-5 TGTGCCAGCCATGACCCGCGGGGGGGCTACAATGAGCAGTTCTTC CASHDPRGGYNEQFF
TRBJ2-7 once 14 TRBD1 TRBV19 TGTGCCAGTCCTCCGGGACAGGGGGTCTACGAGCAGTACTTC CASPPGQGVYEQYF
TRBJ1-2 NA 17 NA TRBV7-8 TGTGCCAGCAGCTTAGCGCTAAGGGGCTACGGCCGGGTCGGCTACACCTTC CASSLALRGYGRVGYTF
TRBJ1-6 NA 13 NA TRBV10-1 TGCGCCAGCAGTGCAGGGAACGATTCACCCCTCCACTTT CASSAGNDSPLHF
TRBJ2-1 NA 16 TRBD2 TRBV7-2 TGTGCCAGCAGCTTAGCGCCCGGGGGGTCCTACAATGAGCAGTTCTTC CASSLAPGGSYNEQFF
TRBJ2-5 few 15 TRBD2 TRBV9 TGTGCCAGCAGCGGCCAAGGACTAGTCCAAGAGACCCAGTACTTC CASSGQGLVQETQYF
TRBJ2-3 NA 13 NA TRBV5-1 TGCGCCAGCAGCTTGCTCACGGGGGATACGCAGTATTTT CASSLLTGDTQYF